A single sample gave rise to the 7 T cell receptor beta chains below, sequenced in a study of shared clonotypes between healthy human individuals. The method was immunoSEQ multiplex PCR; TCRdb's version includes in-frame clones alone and lacks a portion of them. This table has about 980,000 clones, over 60% appearing once. Material for sequencing was memory CD4+ T cells sorted from blood. Subset noted: CD45RA-negative fraction. All receptors come from a man between 18 and 35 years old in good health.

The chain carries TRBV5-6 and TRBJ2-1; D gene uncertain. V lost 4 bases, J lost 0 bases, and 14 bases lay in between. The germline V gene has CDR1 SGHDT and CDR2 YYEEEE. The CDR3 sequence is 16 residues long. CDR3 DNA: TGTGCCAGCAGCCGACGGACGGCAAGCTCCTACAATGAGCAGTTCTTC. Encoded protein: CASSRRTASSYNEQFF.

The gene calls are TRBV7-9 and TRBJ1-6, with 10 bases that match TRBD1. With 5 bases clipped from V and 12 bases from J, the junction kept 7 bases outside the gene matches. Germline CDR1 and CDR2: SEHNR and FQNEAQ (reference sequence). The CDR3 totals 14 residues. The DNA of the CDR3 is TGTGCCAGCAGCCGGGGGACAGGGGAACTACCCCTCCACTTT. It specifies CASSRGTGELPLHF.

The chain recombines TRBV6-5 with TRBJ2-3, with TRBD1 matching 8 bases. CDR1 is MNHEY and CDR2 is SVGAGI in the germline V gene. After removal of 6 bases from V and 2 bases from J, the junction contained 7 bases not matched to a gene. CDR3 length equals 15 residues. DNA of the CDR3: TGTGCCAGCAGCCCGGGACAGGCCCTCACAGATACGCAGTATTTT. This gives the protein CASSPGQALTDTQYF.

This chain uses TRBV29-1 with TRBJ2-1, with no clear D. Germline V lookup: CDR1 SQVTM, CDR2 ANQGSEA. CDR3 length equals 10 residues. Trimming took 7 bases from V and 6 from J, leaving 7 bases between them. Here the CDR3 DNA reads TGCAGCGCGTCGGTCAATGAGCAGTTCTTC. Amino acids: CSASVNEQFF.

This clone was detected a few times. The rearrangement links TRBV5-8 to TRBJ2-1, with 8 positions matching TRBD2. The CDR3 has 16 amino acids. The germline V gene has CDR1 SGHTS and CDR2 YDEGEE. V shed 4 bases, J shed 0 bases, and the junction held 6 bases outside the gene matches. Here the CDR3 reads CASSLLGTSSYNEQFF. For the CDR3, the DNA is TGTGCCAGCAGCCTGCTAGGGACTAGCTCCTACAATGAGCAGTTCTTC.

The chain links TRBV6-1 to TRBJ2-7; perhaps TRBD2 as D (5 bases). Trimming pared 8 bases from V and 5 bases from J, leaving 13 bases between. Germline-derived CDR1 and CDR2 are MNHNS and SASEGT. The CDR3 is 12 residues long. CDR3 DNA: TGTGCCAGCGCCACGGACGGGAACGAGCAGTACTTC. It yields the protein CASATDGNEQYF.

V is TRBV5-1 and J is TRBJ2-2; D gene uncertain. V was cut by 0 bases and J by 5 bases, with 5 bases left in between. The CDR3 length is 13 residues. Looked up from germline, CDR1 is SGHRS and CDR2 is YFSETQ. The CDR3 nucleotides are TGCGCCAGCAGCTTGGGGCGGACCGGGGAGCTGTTTTTT. This gives the protein CASSLGRTGELFF.